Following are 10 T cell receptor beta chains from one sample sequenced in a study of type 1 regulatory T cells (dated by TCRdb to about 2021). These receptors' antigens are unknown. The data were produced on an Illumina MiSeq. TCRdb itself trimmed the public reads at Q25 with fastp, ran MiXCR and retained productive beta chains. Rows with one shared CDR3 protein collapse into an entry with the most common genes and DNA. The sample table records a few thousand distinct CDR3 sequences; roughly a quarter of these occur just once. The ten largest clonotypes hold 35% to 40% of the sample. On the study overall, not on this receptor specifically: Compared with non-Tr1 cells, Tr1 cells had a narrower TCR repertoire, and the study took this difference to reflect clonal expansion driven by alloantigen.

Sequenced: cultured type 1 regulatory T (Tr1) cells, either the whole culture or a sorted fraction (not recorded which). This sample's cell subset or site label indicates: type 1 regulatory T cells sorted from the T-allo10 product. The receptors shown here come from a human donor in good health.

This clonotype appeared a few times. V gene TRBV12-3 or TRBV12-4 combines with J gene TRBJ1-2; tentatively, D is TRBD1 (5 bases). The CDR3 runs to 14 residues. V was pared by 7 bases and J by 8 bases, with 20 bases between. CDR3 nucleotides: TGTGCCAGCATCCTATTGCCGGGACCACTAGGCTACACCTTC. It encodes CASILLPGPLGYTF.

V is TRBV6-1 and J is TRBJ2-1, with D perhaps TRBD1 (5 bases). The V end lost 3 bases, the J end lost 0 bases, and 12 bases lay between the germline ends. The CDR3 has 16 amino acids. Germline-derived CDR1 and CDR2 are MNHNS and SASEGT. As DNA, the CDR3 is TGTGCCAGCAGTGAGGGGCAGGGAATCTCCTACAATGAGCAGTTCTTC. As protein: CASSEGQGISYNEQFF.

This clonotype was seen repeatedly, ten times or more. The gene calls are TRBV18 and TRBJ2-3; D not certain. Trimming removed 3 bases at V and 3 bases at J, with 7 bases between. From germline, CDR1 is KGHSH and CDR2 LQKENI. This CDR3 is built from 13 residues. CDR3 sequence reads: CASSPRQTDTQYF. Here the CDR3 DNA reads TGTGCCAGCTCACCTAGGCAGACAGATACGCAGTATTTT.

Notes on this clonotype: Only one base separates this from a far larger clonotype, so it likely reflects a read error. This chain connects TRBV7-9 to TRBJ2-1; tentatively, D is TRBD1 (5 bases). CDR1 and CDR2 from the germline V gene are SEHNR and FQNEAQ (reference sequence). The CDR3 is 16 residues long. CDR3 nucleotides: TGTGCCAGCAGCATCGAACTCACAGGAATCGAAAATGGCCACACCTTC. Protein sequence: CASSIELTGIENGHTF.

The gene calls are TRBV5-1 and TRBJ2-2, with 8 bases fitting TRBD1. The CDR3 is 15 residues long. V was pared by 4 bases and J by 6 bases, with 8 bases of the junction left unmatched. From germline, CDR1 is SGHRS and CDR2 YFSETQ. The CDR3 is CASSLPHRGAGELFF. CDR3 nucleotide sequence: TGCGCCAGCAGCCTGCCACACAGGGGGGCCGGGGAGCTGTTTTTT.

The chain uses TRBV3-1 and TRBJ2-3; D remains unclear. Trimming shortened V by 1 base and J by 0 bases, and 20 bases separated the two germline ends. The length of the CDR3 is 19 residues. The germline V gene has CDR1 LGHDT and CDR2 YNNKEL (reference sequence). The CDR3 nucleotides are TGTGCCAGCAGCCAAGCGGTATTTATGGCGGCGGCCAGCACAGATACGCAGTATTTT. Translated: CASSQAVFMAAASTDTQYF.

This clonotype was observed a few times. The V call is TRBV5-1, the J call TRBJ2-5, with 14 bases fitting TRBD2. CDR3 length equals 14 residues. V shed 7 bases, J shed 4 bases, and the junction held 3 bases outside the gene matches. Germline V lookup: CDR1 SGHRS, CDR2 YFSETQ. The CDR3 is CASLTSGGAETQYF. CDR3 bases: TGCGCCAGCTTGACTAGCGGGGGGGCAGAGACCCAGTACTTC.

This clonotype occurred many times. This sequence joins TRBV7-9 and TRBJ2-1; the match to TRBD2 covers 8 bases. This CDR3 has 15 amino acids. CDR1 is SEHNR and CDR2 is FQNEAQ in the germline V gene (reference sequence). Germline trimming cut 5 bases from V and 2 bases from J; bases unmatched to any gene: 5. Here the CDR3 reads CASSTQGLAYNEQFF. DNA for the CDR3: TGTGCCAGCAGCACACAGGGACTAGCCTACAATGAGCAGTTCTTC.

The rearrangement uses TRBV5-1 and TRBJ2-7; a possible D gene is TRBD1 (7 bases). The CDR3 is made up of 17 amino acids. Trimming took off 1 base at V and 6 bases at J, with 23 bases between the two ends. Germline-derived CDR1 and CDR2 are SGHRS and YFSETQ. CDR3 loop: CASSLTSGTAGLSEQYF. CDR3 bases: TGCGCCAGCAGCTTGACATCCGGGACAGCGGGCCTGAGCGAGCAGTACTTC.

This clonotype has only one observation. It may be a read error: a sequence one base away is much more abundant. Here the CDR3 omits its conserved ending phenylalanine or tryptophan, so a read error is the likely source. For the CDR3, the DNA is TGCAGTGCTAGATCTGGCAGGGGAGTGGGCAATGAGCAGTTCTCC. Translation gives CSARSGRGVGNEQFS. The chain uses TRBV20-1 and TRBJ2-1, with D tentatively TRBD1 (6 bases). Germline loops: CDR1 DFQATT, CDR2 SNEGSKA (reference sequence). This CDR3 is built from 15 residues. Deletions cut 2 bases from V and 6 bases from J, with 17 bases between.